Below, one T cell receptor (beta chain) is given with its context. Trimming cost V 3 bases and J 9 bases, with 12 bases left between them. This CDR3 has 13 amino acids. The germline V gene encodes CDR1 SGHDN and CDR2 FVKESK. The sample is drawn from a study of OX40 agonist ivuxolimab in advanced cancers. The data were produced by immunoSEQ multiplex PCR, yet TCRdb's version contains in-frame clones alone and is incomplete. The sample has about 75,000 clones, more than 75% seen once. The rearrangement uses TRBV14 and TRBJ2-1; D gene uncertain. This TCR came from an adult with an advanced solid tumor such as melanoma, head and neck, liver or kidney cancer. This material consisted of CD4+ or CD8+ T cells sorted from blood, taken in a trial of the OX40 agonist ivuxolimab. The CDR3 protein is CASSQGLGGEQFF. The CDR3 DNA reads TGTGCCAGCAGCCAGGGCCTTGGCGGTGAGCAGTTCTTC.